This T cell receptor beta chain was identified in a study of T-cell memory formation after mild COVID-19. Trimming cost V 0 bases and J 3 bases, with 17 bases left between them. CDR3 size: 16 residues. Germline V gives CDR1 GTSNPN, CDR2 SVGIG (reference sequence). This clonotype turned up a few times. Its antigen is not identified. TCRdb re-derived calls from the 5' RACE reads in MiXCR, one entry per CDR3 protein. The sample has about 620,000 distinct CDR3 sequences; over 15% are singletons. Whole-study findings and limits: Chiefly within CM and EM were the contracting CD4+ clones; CD8+ ones were within EMRA.

The chain combines TRBV30 with TRBJ2-5, with D unclear. The sequencing sample was made of PBMCs or a T cell subset sorted from them (not recorded which). The TCR comes from an adult woman who had mild COVID-19 (a few samples of this study predate the infection). Cell type and time point are not known. The CDR3 coding sequence is TGTGCCTGGAGTGTAGGATATAGGGCAGCAGAAGAGACCCAGTACTTC. Its translation: CAWSVGYRAAEETQYF.